The 15 T cell receptor beta chains below were found in one sample sequenced in a study of blood T cell repertoires in COVID-19. Here immunoSEQ multiplex PCR was the method, and the copy in TCRdb shows in-frame clones only, minus some. The sample carries over 65,000 clones, around 78% recorded once. Sequenced material: peripheral blood. All receptors come from a man aged 55-75 years with COVID-19, enrolled during active disease.

The rearrangement joins TRBV10-3 to TRBJ2-5, with TRBD1 matching 9 bases. V dropped 11 bases and J dropped 3; count of bases not matched to a gene: 4. The CDR3 consists of 12 residues. Germline V gene data show CDR1 as ENHRY and CDR2 as SYGVKD. The CDR3 DNA reads TGTGCCTCCCGGGACAGGGAAGAGACCCAGTACTTC. It translates to CASRDREETQYF.

The chain couples TRBV19 to TRBJ1-4; possibly TRBD1 for D (5 bases). The V gene's germline CDR1 is LNHDA and CDR2 SQIVND (reference sequence). The CDR3 contains 14 residues. V was trimmed by 9 bases and J by 8 bases, leaving 19 bases between them. The CDR3 loop is CASRTQGFVEKLFF. The DNA of the CDR3 is TGTGCCAGCCGCACCCAGGGATTTGTCGAAAAACTGTTTTTT.

J is TRBJ1-1 and V is TRBV19; 9 bases map to TRBD1. The CDR3 sequence is 15 residues long. Germline V gene lookup returns CDR1 LNHDA and CDR2 SQIVND (reference sequence). With 4 bases clipped from V and 6 bases from J, the junction kept 9 bases outside the gene matches. Here the CDR3 DNA reads TGTGCCAGTAGTAGGGGGACAGGGATTCACGCTGAAGCTTTCTTT. Translation gives CASSRGTGIHAEAFF.

The V call is TRBV5-1, the J call TRBJ1-6; D call uncertain. Per the germline V gene, CDR1 is SGHRS and CDR2 is YFSETQ. Deletions cut 2 bases from V and 4 bases from J, with 7 bases between. This CDR3 is 14 amino acids long. DNA for the CDR3: TGCGCCAGCAGCTTCCAGGATTATAATTCACCCCTCCACTTT. It specifies CASSFQDYNSPLHF.

The CDR3 coding sequence is TGCGCCAGCAGCCCCCCGAGCGGCTATACGCAGTATTTT. Protein product: CASSPPSGYTQYF. The chain has TRBV4-1 and TRBJ2-3; a weak D match, TRBD2 (5 bases). Germline lookup yields CDR1 MGHRA and CDR2 YSYEKL. Deletions cut 4 bases from V and 7 bases from J, with 12 bases between. The CDR3 spans 13 residues.

The V gene is TRBV5-1, the J gene TRBJ1-6; no firm D call. The CDR3 covers 13 residues. The germline gives CDR1 SGHRS, CDR2 YFSETQ. Trimming removed 0 bases from V and 8 bases from J, with 6 bases in between. Written as DNA, the CDR3 is TGCGCCAGCAGCTTGGCGGGTTATTCACCCCTCCACTTT. Its protein is CASSLAGYSPLHF.

This clone has just a few counts. The J gene is TRBJ1-2, the V gene TRBV6-5, with TRBD1 matching over 7 bases. Trimming at V came to 6 bases and at J to 3 bases, leaving 10 bases not matched to a gene. CDR1 and CDR2 (germline): MNHEY, SVGAGI. This CDR3 has 15 amino acids. Here the CDR3 DNA reads TGTGCCAGCAGGACAGGGCAACCCATGGACTATGGCTACACCTTC. Its translation is CASRTGQPMDYGYTF.

The V and J genes are TRBV6-5 and TRBJ1-1, with a possible D match to TRBD1 (5 bases). Per the germline V gene, CDR1 is MNHEY and CDR2 is SVGAGI. V was pared by 6 bases and J by 4 bases, with 18 bases between. This CDR3 has 15 residues. The CDR3 region is CASRRLVGGSTEAFF. Here the CDR3 DNA reads TGTGCCAGCAGGAGGTTGGTGGGGGGTTCCACTGAAGCTTTCTTT.

This chain connects TRBV6-5 to TRBJ1-5; D is possibly TRBD1 (5 bases). This CDR3 comprises 14 residues. CDR1 MNHEY and CDR2 SVGAGI come from the germline V gene. V lost 6 bases to trimming and J lost 1 base, with 10 bases between them. CDR3 sequence (DNA): TGTGCCAGCAGACCCAGGGAAAGCAATCAGCCCCAGCATTTT. Its translation: CASRPRESNQPQHF.

This chain uses TRBV5-1 with TRBJ2-7; 8 bases align to TRBD2. Looked up from germline, CDR1 is SGHRS and CDR2 is YFSETQ. V trimming: 5 bases; J trimming: 1 base; junction bases outside the gene matches: 8. The CDR3 length is 15 residues. The CDR3 is CASRQQGLESYEQYF. CDR3 sequence (DNA): TGCGCCAGCAGACAACAGGGACTAGAGTCCTACGAGCAGTACTTC.

The rearrangement links TRBV18 to TRBJ1-3; TRBD1 might be the D (6 bases). Germline assignment: CDR1 KGHSH and CDR2 LQKENI. The ends were cut back, 3 bases at V and 2 bases at J, with 14 bases in the middle. The CDR3 runs 16 residues. The CDR3 sequence is CASSPYRERTGNTIYF. CDR3 nucleotide sequence: TGTGCCAGCTCACCTTACAGGGAGCGTACTGGAAACACCATATATTTT.

The chain employs TRBV5-1 and TRBJ2-3, with D possibly TRBD1 on 9 matching bases. Germline CDR1 and CDR2: SGHRS and YFSETQ. Trimming took 2 bases from V and 3 from J, leaving 19 bases between them. This CDR3 comprises 17 residues. The CDR3 region is CASSFSGTGSGTDTQYF. The CDR3 DNA reads TGCGCCAGCAGCTTTAGCGGGACAGGGAGTGGAACAGATACGCAGTATTTT.

There are a few counts of this clone. The rearrangement uses TRBV6-2 or TRBV6-3 and TRBJ2-1, with 13 bases matching TRBD2. CDR1 and CDR2 from the germline V gene are MNHEY and SVGEGT. There are 15 residues in the CDR3. V lost 6 bases, J lost 7 bases, and 6 bases stayed unmatched. The CDR3 spells CASSDGLAGVNEQFF. In nucleotides, the CDR3 is TGTGCCAGCAGCGACGGACTAGCGGGAGTTAATGAGCAGTTCTTC.

This clone was detected a few times. The chain joins TRBV15 to TRBJ1-2; 7 bases line up with TRBD1. CDR3 length: 14 amino acids. The trim removed 2 bases at V and 8 bases at J, leaving 8 bases unmatched. Germline-derived CDR1 and CDR2 are LNHNV and YYDKDF (reference sequence). The CDR3, as DNA: TGTGCCACCAGCAGAAGGACCACAGGGGACGGCTACACCTTC. This encodes CATSRRTTGDGYTF.

This chain connects TRBV11-3 to TRBJ1-1; D not resolved. The CDR3 contains 12 residues. V was clipped by 4 bases and J by 4 bases, with 7 bases between them. The V gene's germline CDR1 is SGHNT and CDR2 YENEEA. CDR3 sequence reads: CASSSHTTEAFF. The CDR3 coding sequence is TGTGCCAGCAGCTCACACACCACTGAAGCTTTCTTT.